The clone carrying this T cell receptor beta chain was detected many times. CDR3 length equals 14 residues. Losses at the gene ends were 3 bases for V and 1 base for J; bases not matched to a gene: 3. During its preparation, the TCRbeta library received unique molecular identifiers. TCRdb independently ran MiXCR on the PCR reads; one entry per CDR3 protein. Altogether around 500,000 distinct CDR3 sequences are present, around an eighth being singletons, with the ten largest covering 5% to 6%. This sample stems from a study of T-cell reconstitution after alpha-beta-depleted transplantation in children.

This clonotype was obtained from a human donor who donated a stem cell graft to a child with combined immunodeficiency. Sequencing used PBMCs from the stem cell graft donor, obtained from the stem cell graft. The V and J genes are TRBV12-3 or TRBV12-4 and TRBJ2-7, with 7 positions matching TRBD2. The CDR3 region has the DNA TGTGCCAGCAGTTTCTCGGGAGGATCCTACGAGCAGTACTTC. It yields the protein CASSFSGGSYEQYF.